The T cell receptor (beta chain) described here comes from a study of Ad26.COV2.S vaccination and SARS-CoV-2 variants. About the research overall: The vaccine Ad26.COV2.S was put into the muscle once, or twice with 56 days between.

TCRdb's table, derived via immunoSEQ multiplex PCR, lists solely in-frame clones and lacks some. In the table there are under 400,000 clones, around 86% of which are singletons. Notes on this clone: Other DNA sequences in the sample encode the same CDR3.

The treatment: roughly 20 received Ad26.COV2.S at low or high dose, single or two shots; 5 received placebo; per-sample allocation not given. Day 63 following the first vaccine or placebo injection was when the samples were taken. Germline V CDR1 and CDR2: MNHEY, SMNVEV (reference sequence). Trimming stripped 0 bases from V and 2 bases from J, with 7 bases between. The CDR3 runs 14 residues. This TCR came from a person aged 18 to 65 who received the Ad26.COV2.S COVID-19 vaccine or a placebo. The chain carries TRBV27 and TRBJ1-2; D unresolved. Sequenced here: peripheral blood, sampled in a trial of Ad26.COV2.S vaccine versus placebo. The CDR3 loop reads CASSLSRRNYGYTF. In nucleotides, the CDR3 is TGTGCCAGCAGTTTATCACGGAGAAACTATGGCTACACCTTC.